This T cell receptor (beta chain) is from a study of T-cell memory formation after mild COVID-19. TCRdb analysed the 5' RACE reads with MiXCR anew, one entry per CDR3 protein. The data show about 430,000 distinct CDR3 sequences, roughly 17% seen once. V was shortened by 4 bases and J by 4 bases, with 20 bases between the two germline ends. The CDR3 has 16 amino acids. From germline, CDR1 is SGHRS and CDR2 YFSETQ. The sequencing sample was made of PBMCs or a T cell subset sorted from them (not recorded which). This TCR was sampled from a man younger than 35 who had mild COVID-19 (a few samples of this study predate the infection). Cell type and time point are not known. The gene calls are TRBV5-1 and TRBJ2-5; TRBD2 is a possible D gene (5 bases). The CDR3 loop is CASSPRGKVGGETQYF. The CDR3 bases are TGCGCCAGCAGCCCCCGAGGAAAGGTCGGAGGAGAGACCCAGTACTTC.